This T cell receptor beta chain was identified in a study of siplizumab effects on memory and regulatory T cells (dated by TCRdb to the late 2010s). As for the study more broadly: The effect of the anti-CD2 antibody siplizumab on alloreactive T-cell subsets was examined in allogeneic mixed lymphocyte reactions constructed from human PBMCs.

Sorted unstimulated T cells, along with proliferating T cells recovered from mixed lymphocyte reactions, underwent TCRbeta CDR3 sequencing. Fresh whole blood from fewer than twelve HLA-typed healthy donors was used to isolate PBMCs. Ends trimmed: V by 6 bases, J by 4 bases; bases unmatched to a gene: 9. The germline V gene specifies ENHRY as CDR1 and SYGVKD as CDR2. The CDR3 spans 15 residues, from the cysteine through the phenylalanine. This entry keeps only the CDR3 DNA: 45 bases, framed from base 1. About this clone: Its antigen is currently not known. Base qualities were left out, and no much larger clone turns up one base away.

Receptor amplification or capture employed the immunoSEQ multiplex PCR assay. About 10^5 TCR templates per sample were assayed by the deep sequencing platform. Genomic DNA extracted from sorted T cells was used for TCRbeta CDR3 sequencing. From the authors' description of their analysis: The R programming language was used for clonal analysis of the TCRbeta CDR3 data. Unstimulated samples were compared with post-reaction CFSE-low samples to define alloreactive CD4+ and CD8+ clones. Alloreactive CD4+ clones were assigned to regulatory or non-regulatory origin by matching sequences to sorted unstimulated Treg and non-Treg repertoires. This is the immuneACCESS table as TCRdb keeps it, with only in-frame sequences that have V and J called. A part of the clones is gone; compared with another copy, unresolved V genes explain less than half, and the rest is unexplained. Clone size and the V and J calls come from that table; the DNA yielded D and trimming. The table for this sample lists 90,000 to 140,000 clones; roughly 91% of them were counted only once. Approximately 0.3% of the sample is held by the ten biggest clonotypes.

Findings and caveats that apply to the study as a whole: No functional confirmation was obtained for the suppressive function of proliferating Tregs from siplizumab cultures. A naive or memory phenotype could not be assigned to roughly 75-95% of proliferating CD4+ or CD8+ clones. Unstimulated naive T cells appeared more diverse than memory T cells, and naive cells seemed to contribute substantially to the alloresponse. Among mappable alloreactive CD4+ clones, the Treg-derived fraction averaged around 70% with siplizumab versus 25% to 30% in control reactions. Because sequences below about 10^-5 frequency were poorly captured, only a minor fraction of alloreactive clones could be mapped to unstimulated subsets. The cumulative frequency of alloreactive sequences traceable to unstimulated CD4+ memory T cells was significantly reduced by siplizumab.

The sample was CD4+ T cells sorted from blood. The source of this sequence is a human donor in good health. The chain couples TRBV10-3 to TRBJ2-3, and 8 junction bases match TRBD1. The DNA sequence is TGTGCCATCAGAAATACTGACAGGGGTCCAGATACGCAGTATTTT. It encodes CAIRNTDRGPDTQYF.